This entry is about one TCR beta chain. This clonotype was picked up a small number of times. It lacks a known antigen. Base qualities are not provided; no much larger clone lies one nucleotide away. V is pruned by 9 bases and J by 2 bases, leaving 13 bases of the junction without a gene match. The germline V gene gives CDR1 as MDHEN and CDR2 as SYDVKM. From cysteine to phenylalanine, the CDR3 is 16 amino acids long. The kept DNA is CDR3 alone, 48 bases in frame from the first base. This sample was taken from a study of response to subunit inactivated influenza vaccine (dated by TCRdb to between 2018 and 2020). Turning to the overall study: Deep quantitative T cell receptor repertoire profiling was used in the study to track responses to a trivalent subunit inactivated influenza vaccine. Study-wide findings and limitations: According to the authors, only a limited number of new T cells may be recruited by each seasonal influenza vaccination.

The library was built by means of RT-PCR. The instrument was an Illumina HiSeq 2500. TCRdb handled the public reads itself, with Q25 trimming in fastp and clone calling in MiXCR, and kept productive beta chains. Identical CDR3 proteins give one entry, which carries the most common genes and DNA. Across this sample there are roughly 500,000 distinct CDR3 sequences, with under 25% seen only once. The ten largest clones take up about 2.8% of the sample. This sample was also put to use in a study of T cells expressing NK-cell markers. As the second publication notes: 5'RACE template switching, by which a universal primer site and unique molecular identifiers were added, was used to make TCR beta cDNA libraries. Three sorted T-cell subsets (CD3+CD56+NKG2C+, CD3+CD56+NKG2C- and CD3+CD56-NKG2C+) from roughly eight donors had their TCR beta-chain repertoires profiled. Of the eight sequenced donors, seven were found to be HCMV-seropositive and one was found to be HCMV-seronegative. To restrict sorting to alphabetaTCR-expressing T cells, an anti-gammadeltaTCR antibody was added in several experiments. For more than 5 donors, the dominant CD3+CD56+NKG2C+ clonotypes were among the top 10 CD8+ clonotypes and accounted for about 1.0-8% of CD8+ T cells. Those dominant clonotypes were again the most abundant among CD3+CD56-NKG2C+ cells in a handful of donors, at about 25-60.1%. It remained unclear whether the expanded NKG2C-expressing T cell clones were specific for HCMV antigens. The study sequenced eight donors, all healthy volunteers chosen at random: three men and five women. HCMV-specific IgG was detected in serum with a commercial ELISA kit to determine HCMV serostatus. Ficoll density gradient centrifugation was used to isolate peripheral blood mononuclear cells from blood. CD4+ and CD8+ T cells were isolated from PBMC by magnetic immunoseparation with Miltenyi isolation kits. cDNA synthesis was primed from the TCR beta constant segment and was followed by two successive PCR amplification steps. Libraries were sequenced as 2 x 150 bp reads on Illumina HiSeq 2000/2500, MiSeq or NextSeq. MIGEC was used to demultiplex reads and group reads by UMI, and MiTCR was used to assemble and quantify clonotypes. To exclude erroneous sequences, any TCR cDNA sequence not supported by at least two reads was discarded. The tcR package was used for downstream repertoire analysis, and clonotypes were matched across fractions by CDR3 nucleotide sequence plus V segment. VDJmatch was used to annotate antigen specificity against VDJdb, with one amino acid substitution in CDR3 allowed.

The rearrangement joined TRBV28 to TRBJ2-3; 8 bases in the junction line up with TRBD2. The sequence was obtained from a man aged 45-60 years who received an inactivated influenza vaccine. Donor details come from another sample of the same person, matched by shared clones. The sequences come from CD4+ T cells sorted from PBMCs, collected 11 to 12 days after vaccination. The DNA sequence follows: TGTGCCAGTCCCCCCCGGGCGGGAGGTAACACAGATACGCAGTATTTT. Its coded protein is CASPPRAGGNTDTQYF.